This TCR beta chain was obtained from a study of T-cell memory formation after mild COVID-19 (dated by TCRdb to about 2021). Concerning the study at large: TCR sequence clusters from the two donors were found to be largely donor specific. Longitudinal TCRalpha and TCRbeta repertoire sequencing tracked T-cell clones expanding and contracting after mild COVID-19 in a couple of donors. Two young, previously healthy adult volunteers made up the cohort, one male and one female. The full study reports these points: The detection of some responding clones in pre-infection memory suggests that pre-existing cross-reactive memory T cells joined the SARS-CoV-2 response. Whether the second-wave clones peaking on day 37 were SARS-CoV-2 specific was not confirmed. Contracting CD4+ clones were found mainly in CM and EM memory subsets, while CD8+ clones were enriched in EMRA. Clones contracting from day 15 to 85 had balanced CD4/CD8 phenotypes, while a second wave expanding from day 15 to 37 was biased towards CD4+. Only a couple of mild cases were covered by the study, and larger cohorts that include severe cases with pre-infection samples were considered necessary.

The listed sequencing device is Illumina NovaSeq 6000. cDNA libraries for TCRalpha and TCRbeta were prepared by 5'RACE using constant-segment primers, with sample barcodes and unique molecular identifiers added. Trizol reagent was used to extract RNA from every sample. Libraries were amplified in two PCR steps, with a second sample barcode and Illumina TruSeq adapters added in the second step. Sequencing of the libraries was done on an Illumina NovaSeq, producing 2 x 150 bp paired-end reads. The study's processing was this. The reads were demultiplexed and collapsed into UMI-guided consensus sequences using migec v1.2.7. Using mixcr v2.1.11, UMI consensuses were aligned to TRA and TRB V and J templates and then assembled into clonotypes. A clonotype was counted as expanded or contracted only when both edgeR and NoisET called the clonotype significant, with the noise models trained on biological replicates. For edgeR calls, a false discovery rate-adjusted p below 0.01 and a log2 fold-change threshold of 1 were applied. PCA with hierarchical clustering of max-normalized trajectories of the 1000 most abundant clonotypes was used as exploratory dynamics analysis. Each responding clone was given a CD4 or CD8 phenotype based on the CD4+ and CD8+ repertoires, which had been sequenced separately. The raw public reads went through TCRdb reprocessing: fastp at Q25, MiXCR clone calling, in-frame beta chains kept. Rows merge per CDR3 protein into single entries with the most common DNA and genes. The V and J calls follow TCRdb's processing rather than the paper's. The sample profile shows about 110,000 distinct CDR3 sequences; 15% to 20% of them were found once. Of the sample, 25% to 30% falls within the top ten clones.

Ficoll-Paque density gradient centrifugation was used to isolate PBMCs. This clonotype was counted a few times. The antigen it binds to is not known. Base qualities were left out, and no much larger clone turns up one base away. The CDR3 contains 12 residues, cysteine and phenylalanine counted. Left in the record is the CDR3 DNA by itself, 36 bases read in frame from the first base. CDR1 and CDR2 are read off the germline V gene as KGHSY and FQNENV. The junction carries 2 bases between V and J, which are trimmed by 0 bases and 2 bases respectively. This TCR was recovered from an adult woman who had mild COVID-19 (a few samples of this study predate the infection). The sample titles of this study are shuffled in the database, so cell type and time point are left out; the donor was told from shared clones. The V gene is TRBV16 and the J gene is TRBJ2-7, with the D segment identity uncertain. The sample comprised PBMCs or a T cell subset sorted from them (not recorded which). CDR3 region: CASSQSAYEQYF. The bases read TGTGCCAGCAGCCAATCCGCCTACGAGCAGTACTTC. Reference TRBV16 and TRBJ2-7 genes cover what lies past the CDR3, so the full variable domain is GEEVAQTPKHLVRGEGQKAKLYCAPIKGHSYVFWYQQVLKNEFKFLISFQNENVFDETGMPKERFSAKCLPNSPCSLEIQATKLEDSAVYFCASSQSAYEQYFGPGTRLTVT.